This T cell receptor (beta chain) was obtained from a study of blood T cell repertoires in COVID-19. Study overall: Acute and convalescent COVID-19 specimens originated in the United States, Italy and Spain. From T cells, B-cell-depleted T cells, or PBMCs came the material, which was cDNA or gDNA.

Germline V gene data show CDR1 as MNHEY and CDR2 as SVGEGT. Counting both end residues, the CDR3 totals 15 amino acids. In the original workflow: From reference gene primer amplification, estimates of nucleated cell counts were derived. The repertoire was sequenced with immunoSEQ multiplex PCR; TCRdb's copy has only in-frame clones and lacks some. V and J calls and clone size follow that table, whereas D and trimming were derived from the DNA. The data show 300,000 to 400,000 clones, with approximately 83% seen just once and about 4.2% held by the top ten. In this sample, this clone turned up once. No DNA is shown, since the ends of the CDR3 on it are uncertain; the CDR3 is the one TCRdb lists.

This chain links TRBV6-2 or TRBV6-3 with TRBJ1-4; the table gives TRBD1 as D, unverified against the DNA. This clonotype was obtained from a middle-aged woman with acute COVID-19. Sequences were obtained from PBMCs or T cells enriched from blood (not recorded which). CDR3 protein: CASSSSTAANEKLFF.